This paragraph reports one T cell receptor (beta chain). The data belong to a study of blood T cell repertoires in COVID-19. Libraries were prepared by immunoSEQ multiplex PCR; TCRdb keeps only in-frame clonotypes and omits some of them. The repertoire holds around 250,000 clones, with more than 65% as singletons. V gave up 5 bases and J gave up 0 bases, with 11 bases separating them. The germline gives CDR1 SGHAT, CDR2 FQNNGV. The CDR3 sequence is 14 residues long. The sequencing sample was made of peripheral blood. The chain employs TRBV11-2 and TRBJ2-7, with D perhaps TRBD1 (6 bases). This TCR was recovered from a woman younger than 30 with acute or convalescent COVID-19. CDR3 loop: CASSMTGNSYEQYF. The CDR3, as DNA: TGTGCCAGCAGCATGACAGGTAACTCCTACGAGCAGTACTTC.